A single sample gave rise to the 16 T cell receptor beta chains below, sequenced in a study of T cell changes during pregnancy in multiple sclerosis. Method: immunoSEQ multiplex PCR; TCRdb's copy keeps in-frame clones and lacks some. The sample lists 70,000 to 90,000 clones; about 89% were seen once. The specimen was PBMCs, collected in the first trimester of pregnancy. The receptors come from a female donor in good health, serving as a control in a pregnancy study. Some clones in this sample may be carry-over from other donors' samples.

The gene calls are TRBV2 and TRBJ2-3, with 8 bases matching TRBD1. After removal of 6 bases from V and 2 bases from J, the junction contained 4 bases not matched to a gene. The CDR3 runs to 14 residues. Germline V gene sequence: CDR1 SNHLY, CDR2 FYNNEI. CDR3 sequence (DNA): TGTGCCAGCAGGGACAGGGCGATCACAGATACGCAGTATTTT. It is translated as CASRDRAITDTQYF.

This clone was found once. This chain connects TRBV9 to TRBJ2-1, with 9 positions matching TRBD2. Losses at the gene ends were 0 bases for V and 6 bases for J; bases not matched to a gene: 7. The germline V gene encodes CDR1 SGDLS and CDR2 YYNGEE. This CDR3 is 16 amino acids long. Written as DNA, the CDR3 is TGTGCCAGCAGCGTAGGGGGGAGCGGGGGGTTCAATGAGCAGTTCTTC. This translates into CASSVGGSGGFNEQFF. Together with reference TRBV9 and TRBJ2-1, the CDR3 gives the full variable domain: DSGVTQTPKHLITATGQRVTLRCSPRSGDLSVYWYQQSLDQGLQFLIQYYNGEERAKGNILERFSAQQFPDLHSELNLSSLELGDSALYFCASSVGGSGGFNEQFFGPGTRLTVL.

The chain couples TRBV5-1 to TRBJ2-1; no clear D gene. V lost 0 bases and J lost 4, with 8 bases in between. CDR3 length equals 14 residues. Looked up from germline, CDR1 is SGHRS and CDR2 is YFSETQ. The CDR3 bases are TGCGCCAGCAGCTTGGGTGGAGAGTACAATGAGCAGTTCTTC. It is translated as CASSLGGEYNEQFF.

The chain links TRBV7-8 to TRBJ2-1; D perhaps matches TRBD2 (6 bases). The CDR3 has 17 residues. The germline gives CDR1 SGHVS, CDR2 FQNEAQ. Trimming left V 0 bases short and J 4 bases short, with 16 bases between. The CDR3 loop is CASSLAEGVPLYNEQFF. DNA for the CDR3: TGTGCCAGCAGCTTAGCGGAGGGTGTACCCTTATACAATGAGCAGTTCTTC.

The CDR3 sequence is CASSSKGLAGERDSYNEQFF. The DNA of the CDR3 is TGCGCCAGCAGCTCGAAAGGACTAGCGGGGGAACGCGACTCCTACAATGAGCAGTTCTTC. J is TRBJ2-1 and V is TRBV5-1, with TRBD2 matching 13 bases. The germline gives CDR1 SGHRS, CDR2 YFSETQ. The CDR3 totals 20 residues. The trim removed 3 bases at V and 0 bases at J, leaving 12 bases unmatched.

The table lists this clone with many counts. This sequence joins TRBV2 and TRBJ1-2; a possible D gene is TRBD1 (6 bases). The germline V and J ends were trimmed by 0 bases and 5 bases, with 13 bases remaining between them. The CDR3 runs 15 residues. Germline assignment: CDR1 SNHLY and CDR2 FYNNEI. DNA for the CDR3: TGTGCCAGCAGTGAAGCGCAAGGGGGAAGGTATGGCTACACCTTC. Protein: CASSEAQGGRYGYTF.

The DNA for the CDR3 is TGTGCCAGCAGCGCAAAAGGACAGGGAGCCAGAGGCTACACCTTC. This codes for CASSAKGQGARGYTF. This rearrangement joins TRBV7-2 to TRBJ1-2, with 8 bases identical to TRBD1. Germline assignment: CDR1 SGHTA and CDR2 FQGNSA. The CDR3 extends over 15 amino acids. V lost 5 bases to trimming and J lost 8 bases; unmatched junction nucleotides: 13.

This sequence joins TRBV15 and TRBJ1-1, with TRBD1 matching over 9 bases. The V gene's germline CDR1 is LNHNV and CDR2 YYDKDF (reference sequence). The CDR3 has 14 residues. J gave up 4 bases and V 5 bases, and 5 bases lay outside the gene matches. CDR3: CATSARQGGTEAFF. CDR3 nucleotides: TGTGCCACCAGCGCAAGACAGGGGGGCACTGAAGCTTTCTTT.

This rearrangement joins TRBV6-1 to TRBJ1-4; tentatively, D is TRBD1 (6 bases). This CDR3 spans 15 amino acids. Trimming took off 3 bases at V and 4 bases at J, with 12 bases between the two ends. Germline-derived CDR1 and CDR2 are MNHNS and SASEGT. CDR3 protein: CASSEMTGFNEKLFF. In nucleotides, the CDR3 is TGTGCCAGCAGTGAGATGACAGGCTTTAATGAAAAACTGTTTTTT.

The chain recombines TRBV7-2 with TRBJ2-5, with 7 bases that match TRBD1. Germline trimming cut 2 bases from V and 5 bases from J; bases unmatched to any gene: 8. CDR3 length: 15 amino acids. Germline V gene data show CDR1 as SGHTA and CDR2 as FQGNSA. CDR3 protein: CASSLIQTGWETQYF. The CDR3 coding sequence is TGTGCCAGCAGCTTAATCCAGACAGGGTGGGAGACCCAGTACTTC.

CDR3 residues: CASSQKDRGITDTQYF. As DNA, the CDR3 is TGTGCCAGCAGCCAGAAGGACAGGGGGATAACAGATACGCAGTATTTT. V usage is TRBV4-2 and J usage is TRBJ2-3; 10 bases fit TRBD1. The V gene end was trimmed by 3 bases and the J gene end by 3 bases; junction bases not matched to a gene: 6. CDR3 size: 16 residues. Germline V lookup: CDR1 LGHNA, CDR2 YNFKEQ.

The chain carries TRBV6-5 and TRBJ2-5, with a possible D match to TRBD1 (5 bases). The CDR3 consists of 12 residues. The V gene's germline CDR1 is MNHEY and CDR2 SVGAGI. The V end lost 8 bases, the J end lost 4 bases, and 11 bases lay between the germline ends. For the CDR3, the DNA is TGTGCCAGCGGCCAGGGAAGAGAGACCCAGTACTTC. This codes for CASGQGRETQYF.

The rearrangement joins TRBV7-5 to TRBJ2-5; no DNA check was done on the table's D call, TRBD1. TRBV7-5 is recorded as a pseudogene. CDR3 length: 15 amino acids. This CDR3 is CARSLQGGIQETQYF. The CDR3 DNA is TGTGCCAGAAGCTTACAGGGCGGAATCCAAGAGACCCAGTACTTC.

This clone appeared a single time. The chain combines TRBV6-1 with TRBJ1-2; D gene uncertain. This CDR3 is built from 16 residues. V was clipped by 2 bases and J by 6 bases, with 19 bases between them. CDR1 and CDR2 from the germline V gene are MNHNS and SASEGT. The CDR3 loop reads CASSEFHGEPTHGYTF. The DNA for the CDR3 is TGTGCCAGCAGTGAATTTCACGGGGAACCCACTCATGGCTACACCTTC.

The chain uses TRBV7-9 and TRBJ2-7; weak D call: TRBD2 (6 bases). This CDR3 has 15 residues. Per germline, CDR1 SEHNR and CDR2 FQNEAQ (reference sequence). V was trimmed by 5 bases and J by 6 bases, leaving 20 bases between them. The CDR3 coding sequence is TGTGCCAGCAGCCCACCCCGGGACTCCCCTCGCGAGCAGTACTTC. Translation gives CASSPPRDSPREQYF.

The chain combines TRBV28 with TRBJ2-5; 9 bases map to TRBD2. CDR1 is MDHEN, CDR2 SYDVKM, per germline. CDR3 length equals 17 residues. V lost 4 bases to trimming and J lost 5 bases; unmatched junction nucleotides: 14. DNA for the CDR3: TGTGCCAGCAGTTCCCAAGGAGCGGGAGGCTCCCTGGAGACCCAGTACTTC. Its protein product is CASSSQGAGGSLETQYF. Filled out from reference TRBV28 and TRBJ2-5, the complete variable domain reads DVKVTQSSRYLVKRTGEKVFLECVQDMDHENMFWYRQDPGLGLRLIYFSYDVKMKEKGDIPEGYSVSREKKERFSLILESASTNQTSMYLCASSSQGAGGSLETQYFGPGTRLLVL.